This TCR beta chain was obtained from a study of Ad26.COV2.S vaccination and SARS-CoV-2 variants (dated by TCRdb to the early 2020s). With respect to the entire study: Vaccine-arm donors were drawn from COV1001, a multicentre, randomized, double-blind, placebo-controlled phase I-IIa trial of Ad26.COV2.S in healthy adults. Ad26.COV2.S was administered intramuscularly at 5 x 10^10 or 1 x 10^11 viral particles, either as a single shot or as two shots given 56 days apart. Sequencing of the TCRbeta repertoire served to evaluate the specificity and breadth of SARS-CoV-2-reactive T cell receptors following Ad26.COV2.S vaccination. A total of roughly 30 samples were included in the TCR-sequenced set, comprising 19 Ad26.COV2.S vaccine recipients, 5 placebo recipients and 8 SARS-CoV-2 convalescent individuals. Participants in the trial were split at random into five groups of five each, receiving low-dose or high-dose Ad26.COV2.S once or twice, or else placebo on both occasions. Investigators remained blinded to trial group allocation during experiments and outcome assessment.

The immunoSEQ Assay was used to sequence TCRbeta CDR3 regions. After extraction, genomic DNA underwent amplification by bias-controlled multiplex PCR, followed by high-throughput sequencing. Processing in the source paper ran as follows. To quantify the absolute abundance of every unique TCRbeta CDR3 region, sequences were collapsed and filtered. Usable DNA was measured by amplifying reference genes present in all nucleated cells, and TCRbeta template counts were normalized to that usable DNA to estimate T cell fraction. Repertoire TCRs were annotated as SARS-CoV-2-specific when V gene, CDR3 amino acid sequence and J gene were exactly matched to a known reactive TCR set. The reference SARS-CoV-2 TCR set came from MIRA and was filtered for enrichment in COVID-19-positive ImmuneCODE repertoires, removing public or cross-reactive TCRs. Using the MIRA antigens, annotated TCRs were further analysed by specific ORF or by position within an ORF. Depth was the summed frequency of annotated unique rearrangements, while breadth was defined as annotated unique rearrangements over total unique productive rearrangements. Two-sided Wilcoxon rank-sum tests were used to compare TCR breadth between groups. In its TCRdb copy, this immuneACCESS table keeps in-frame sequences only and misses some clones. Where compared with another copy, unresolved V genes explain less than half of these, and the others have no known cause. That table supplies the V and J calls and clone size; D and trimming were determined from the DNA. The sample profile shows around 450,000 clones; 89% of them were found once. The ten largest clonotypes hold roughly 2.5% of the sample.

On this clone: Its antigen is unknown. The sample holds no much larger clone one base away, and base qualities are not on file.

The treatment or condition label for this specimen denotes: some 20 received Ad26.COV2.S at low or high dose, single or two shots; about five received placebo; per-sample allocation not given. Repertoires of vaccine and placebo recipients were sequenced from samples collected on day 63 after the first injection. Cohort 1b enrolled about two dozen adults aged 18-55 years at a single site in Boston, USA, between 29 July and 7 August 2020. Ad26.COV2.S was a replication-incompetent adenovirus type 26 vector that expressed a prefusion-stabilized SARS-CoV-2 spike protein derived from the original Wuhan strain. What the authors observed across the whole study: The study was not powered for comparison of responses between vaccine doses or regimens. Higher spike-specific TCR breadth was observed in Ad26.COV2.S recipients than in placebo recipients (P = 0.0014). Vaccine and placebo recipients had similar non-spike TCR breadth, a finding consistent with the vaccine containing only spike. After vaccination, substantial breadth of spike-specific CD8+ and CD4+ T cell responses was reported. The authors noted that total T cell responses may have been underestimated by the TCR breadth and depth analyses.

From a lookup of the germline V gene (reference sequence), CDR1 and CDR2 are DFQATT and SNEGSKA. Including the terminal cysteine and phenylalanine, the CDR3 comprises 11 residues. The CDR3 DNA has 33 bases and is translated from base 1. V loses 4 bases, J loses 1 base, and the germline ends lie 4 bases apart. The TCR sequence derives from a person aged 18 to 65 who received the Ad26.COV2.S COVID-19 vaccine or a placebo. In this chain, TRBV20-1 is recombined with TRBJ1-1, with no reliable assignment of the D segment. The specimen was peripheral blood, collected in a trial of Ad26.COV2.S vaccine versus placebo. Here is the DNA: TGCAGTGCTATGGAGAACACTGAAGCTTTCTTT. This sequence encodes CSAMENTEAFF.